Listed here are 24 T cell receptor beta chains from one sample, sequenced in a study of T cells in Graves' hyperthyroidism and ophthalmopathy. Authors of the study amplified TCR beta CDR3 regions from RNA transcripts. In the first-round RT-PCR of the TCR CDR3, the HTBI primer set was used. TCRdb ran MiXCR on the multiplex PCR reads and lists one entry per CDR3 protein. The top ten hold 3.8% of the sample, which has some 620,000 distinct CDR3 sequences, 15% to 20% seen once. The source material was blood. Every receptor here comes from a woman aged 25 to 39 with Graves' hyperthyroidism.

This clonotype was detected ten times or more. This chain connects TRBV30 to TRBJ1-1; 7 bases align to TRBD1. V gave up 0 bases and J gave up 5 bases; unmatched junction bases: 6. CDR1 GTSNPN and CDR2 SVGIG come from the germline V gene (reference sequence). The CDR3 contains 14 residues. In DNA form, the CDR3 reads TGTGCCTGGAGTGTAAACAGGGGAGGGACTGAAGCTTTCTTT. Protein sequence: CAWSVNRGGTEAFF.

The CDR3 DNA sequence: TGCAGTGCTAGTATTGTATCAGGGGAGGGTGGCTACACCTTC. Protein: CSASIVSGEGGYTF. This chain joins TRBV20-1 and TRBJ1-2, with D maybe TRBD1 (6 bases). The germline V gene encodes CDR1 DFQATT and CDR2 SNEGSKA (reference sequence). The CDR3 extends over 14 amino acids. The V end was cut by 3 bases, the J end by 7 bases, with 18 bases between.

This chain links TRBV27 with TRBJ2-1; D possibly uses TRBD1 or TRBD2 (7 bases each). Trimming shortened V by 2 bases and J by 7 bases, and 24 bases separated the two germline ends. Germline CDR1 is MNHEY and CDR2 is SMNVEV (reference sequence). The CDR3 has 18 residues. The CDR3 loop is CASSLPFGGRGRMNEQFF. CDR3 sequence (DNA): TGTGCCAGCAGTTTACCCTTCGGGGGGAGGGGGCGCATGAATGAGCAGTTCTTC.

This clonotype was seen many times. The chain recombines TRBV7-8 with TRBJ2-1; 15 positions agree with TRBD2. From germline, CDR1 is SGHVS and CDR2 FQNEAQ. The V and J ends lost 5 bases and 8 bases, in that order; junction bases with no gene match: 16. The CDR3 loop spans 19 amino acids. The CDR3 DNA follows: TGTGCCAGCAGCCTACGCCTGGGACTAGCGGGAGGATATTGGGATGAGCAGTTCTTC. Its translation: CASSLRLGLAGGYWDEQFF.

This clonotype was detected ten times or more. The chain is built from TRBV12-5 and TRBJ2-1; no firm D call. CDR3 length: 13 residues. Germline V CDR1 and CDR2: LGHNT, FRNRAP. With 5 bases removed from V and 5 bases from J, the gap between germline ends came to 10 bases. The CDR3 spells CASGTYRHNEQFF. The CDR3 coding sequence is TGTGCTAGTGGTACCTACAGACACAATGAGCAGTTCTTC.

This clonotype has a count of ten or more. The CDR3 reads CASARLAGNNEQFF. Here the CDR3 DNA reads TGTGCCAGCGCGAGACTAGCGGGAAACAATGAGCAGTTCTTC. The chain couples TRBV27 to TRBJ2-1; 11 nucleotides agree with TRBD2. The CDR3 has 14 residues. The germline V gene encodes CDR1 MNHEY and CDR2 SMNVEV (reference sequence). The ends lost 8 bases at V and 5 bases at J; junction bases unmatched: 5.

This chain connects TRBV27 to TRBJ1-2; no clear D gene. Trimming cost V 5 bases and J 6 bases, with 16 bases left between them. The length of the CDR3 is 14 residues. Germline-derived CDR1 and CDR2 are MNHEY and SMNVEV (reference sequence). The CDR3 DNA sequence: TGTGCCAGCAGTGAGGCAGGCAGTATTGATGGCTACACCTTC. The encoded protein is CASSEAGSIDGYTF.

This clonotype was seen repeatedly, ten times or more. The V and J genes are TRBV5-1 and TRBJ1-5; D not resolved. The CDR3 covers 13 residues. Germline CDR1 reads SGHRS; CDR2 reads YFSETQ. Trimming stripped 0 bases from V and 7 bases from J, with 8 bases between. The CDR3 region has the DNA TGCGCCAGCAGCTTGGAACGGGGACAGCCCCAGCATTTT. Amino acid sequence: CASSLERGQPQHF.

The genes are TRBV6-2 or TRBV6-3 and TRBJ2-2; possibly TRBD2 for D (5 bases). The CDR3 is 15 amino acids. The V end was cut by 7 bases, the J end by 0 bases, with 12 bases between. Germline V gives CDR1 MNHEY, CDR2 SVGEGT. Here the CDR3 DNA reads TGTGCCAGCACTTTAGCGAGCCCGAACACCGGGGAGCTGTTTTTT. Protein: CASTLASPNTGELFF.

At least ten counts were recorded for this clonotype. The CDR3 DNA is TGTGCTCTGGCCGGTAACACTGAAGCTTTCTTT. This codes for CALAGNTEAFF. V gene TRBV12-3 or TRBV12-4 combines with J gene TRBJ1-1; D is ambiguous. The CDR3 has 11 residues.

This clonotype was observed at least ten times. The gene calls are TRBV6-7 and TRBJ1-1; D not certain. TRBV6-7 is given ORF status, its function remaining uncertain. V lost 0 bases to trimming and J lost 3 bases, with 11 bases between them. The CDR3 totals 15 residues. The CDR3 DNA reads TGTGCCAGCAGTTACTCTTACTCCCTAGACACTGAAGCTTTCTTT. It encodes CASSYSYSLDTEAFF.

This clonotype came up many times. The chain couples TRBV7-8 to TRBJ1-5; D is uncertain. Germline V gene lookup returns CDR1 SGHVS and CDR2 FQNEAQ. The CDR3 is 13 residues long. Trimming took off 6 bases at V and 3 bases at J, with 9 bases between the two ends. The CDR3 here is CASSQSLNQPQHF. CDR3 nucleotides: TGTGCCAGCAGTCAATCACTCAATCAGCCCCAGCATTTT.

As regards this clonotype: This may be a read error, as it is one base from a much larger clone. The chain combines TRBV11-3 with TRBJ2-7; D unclear. V dropped 0 bases and J dropped 2 bases, with 11 bases sitting between them. The CDR3 runs 15 residues. Germline V lookup: CDR1 SGHNT, CDR2 YENEEA. This CDR3 is CASSLDGRLTYEQYF. In nucleotides, the CDR3 is TGTGCCAGCAGCTTAGACGGACGACTCACCTACGAGCAGTACTTC.

This clonotype has a count of ten or more. The rearrangement uses TRBV6-2 or TRBV6-3 and TRBJ2-1, with TRBD2 matching over 14 bases. The CDR3 loop spans 16 amino acids. V shed 6 bases, J shed 4 bases, and the junction held 5 bases outside the gene matches. The germline V gene encodes CDR1 MNHEY and CDR2 SVGEGT. CDR3 DNA: TGTGCCAGCAGCTATAGGACTAGCGGGAGGTACAATGAGCAGTTCTTC. It specifies CASSYRTSGRYNEQFF.

This clonotype was seen repeatedly, ten times or more. The chain recombines TRBV28 with TRBJ2-5; 7 bases match TRBD1. The CDR3 totals 14 residues. Germline V gives CDR1 MDHEN, CDR2 SYDVKM. Trimming cost V 5 bases and J 3 bases; bases outside gene matches: 6. CDR3 DNA: TGTGCCAGCAGTATACAGGGGCGGAAAGAGACCCAGTACTTC. Its translation: CASSIQGRKETQYF. The full variable domain, completed using reference TRBV28 and TRBJ2-5, is DVKVTQSSRYLVKRTGEKVFLECVQDMDHENMFWYRQDPGLGLRLIYFSYDVKMKEKGDIPEGYSVSREKKERFSLILESASTNQTSMYLCASSIQGRKETQYFGPGTRLLVL.

This clonotype has more than one count but fewer than ten. V usage is TRBV18 and J usage is TRBJ1-4; no clear D gene. The CDR3 is 14 residues long. V gave up 3 bases and J gave up 11 bases, with 16 bases separating them. Germline values: CDR1 KGHSH, CDR2 LQKENI. CDR3 coding DNA: TGTGCCAGCTCACCTTCAGGAGGGTTGGACAAACTGTTTTTT. This translates into CASSPSGGLDKLFF.

The V call is TRBV2, the J call TRBJ2-2; D unclear. The CDR3 spans 14 residues. V shed 4 bases and J shed 1 base, with 7 bases lying between them. The germline gives CDR1 SNHLY, CDR2 FYNNEI. CDR3 sequence (DNA): TGTGCCAGCAGTGGTCGGCAGAACACCGGGGAGCTGTTTTTT. Amino acid sequence: CASSGRQNTGELFF.

The chain couples TRBV6-1 to TRBJ2-7; 12 bases match TRBD1. V shed 8 bases and J 7 bases; nucleotides not matched to a gene: 12. The length of the CDR3 is 15 residues. From germline, CDR1 is MNHNS and CDR2 SASEGT. In DNA, the CDR3 is TGTGCCAGCCAAAGCCTGGGACAGGGGGCCGGAGAGCAGTACTTC. It codes for CASQSLGQGAGEQYF.

This clonotype was seen more than once but under ten times. A junction boundary mismatches the germline segment, possibly from a read error. The CDR3 region is CASSFSRLAEAYNEQFF. The CDR3 region has the DNA TGTGCCAGCAGCTTTTCCCGACTAGCGGAGGCCTACAATGAGCAGTTCTTC. The rearrangement joins TRBV5-1 to TRBJ2-1; TRBD2 matches 9 bases. The length of the CDR3 is 17 residues. Germline CDR1 reads SGHRS; CDR2 reads YFSETQ.

This clonotype was seen at least ten times. The chain joins TRBV24-1 to TRBJ2-7, with 8 bases fitting TRBD1. J lost 2 bases, V lost 4 bases, and 9 bases had no gene match. Germline V gene data show CDR1 as KGHDR and CDR2 as SFDVKD. The CDR3 runs to 16 residues. The CDR3 protein is CATSETGTGTTYEQYF. The CDR3 coding sequence is TGTGCCACCAGTGAGACGGGGACAGGCACTACCTACGAGCAGTACTTC.

At least ten counts were recorded for this clonotype. The chain is built from TRBV24-1 and TRBJ1-1; D might be TRBD1 (5 bases). The CDR3 has 12 residues. Trimming cost V 3 bases and J 5 bases, with 6 bases left between them. Germline assignment: CDR1 KGHDR and CDR2 SFDVKD. The CDR3 spells CATSDGATEAFF. CDR3 in DNA: TGTGCCACCAGTGATGGGGCGACTGAAGCTTTCTTT.

This clonotype was seen many times. This chain joins TRBV7-8 and TRBJ2-1; the match to TRBD2 covers 7 bases. CDR3 length: 16 residues. Germline V gives CDR1 SGHVS, CDR2 FQNEAQ. The V gene end was trimmed by 0 bases and the J gene end by 8 bases; junction bases not matched to a gene: 10. CDR3 residues: CASSLAGGPDLDEQFF. DNA for the CDR3: TGTGCCAGCAGCTTAGCGGGAGGGCCCGATTTGGATGAGCAGTTCTTC.

Here the CDR3 DNA reads TGCGCCAGCAGCCAAGAATTGACAGCTTATAGCAATCAGCCCCAGCATTTT. Its translation is CASSQELTAYSNQPQHF. V usage is TRBV4-1 and J usage is TRBJ1-5; D is perhaps TRBD1 (5 bases). This CDR3 region has 17 residues. Germline CDR1 is MGHRA and CDR2 is YSYEKL. Trimming took off 0 bases at V and 0 bases at J, with 12 bases between the two ends.

This clonotype was detected many times. V gene TRBV11-2 combines with J gene TRBJ2-3; 7 positions agree with TRBD2. The germline gives CDR1 SGHAT, CDR2 FQNNGV. V dropped 5 bases and J dropped 1; count of bases not matched to a gene: 9. The CDR3 has 16 amino acids. CDR3 DNA: TGTGCCAGCAGCGAAGGGAGTCTAGCGGGCACAGATACGCAGTATTTT. Its protein product is CASSEGSLAGTDTQYF.